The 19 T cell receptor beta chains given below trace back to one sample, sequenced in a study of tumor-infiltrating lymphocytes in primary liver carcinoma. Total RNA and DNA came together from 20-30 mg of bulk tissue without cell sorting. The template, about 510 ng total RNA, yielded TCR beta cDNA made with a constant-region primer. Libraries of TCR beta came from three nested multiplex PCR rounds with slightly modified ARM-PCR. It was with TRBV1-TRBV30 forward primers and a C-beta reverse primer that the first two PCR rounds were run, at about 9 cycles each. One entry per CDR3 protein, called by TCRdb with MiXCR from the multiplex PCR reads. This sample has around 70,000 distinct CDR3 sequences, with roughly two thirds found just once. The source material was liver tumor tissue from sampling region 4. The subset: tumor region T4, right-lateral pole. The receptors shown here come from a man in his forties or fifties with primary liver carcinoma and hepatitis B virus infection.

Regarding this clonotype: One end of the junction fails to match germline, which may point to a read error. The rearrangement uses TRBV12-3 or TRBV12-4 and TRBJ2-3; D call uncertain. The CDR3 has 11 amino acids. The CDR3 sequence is CASMTTDMQYF. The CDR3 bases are TGTGCCAGCATGACAACAGATATGCAGTATTTT.

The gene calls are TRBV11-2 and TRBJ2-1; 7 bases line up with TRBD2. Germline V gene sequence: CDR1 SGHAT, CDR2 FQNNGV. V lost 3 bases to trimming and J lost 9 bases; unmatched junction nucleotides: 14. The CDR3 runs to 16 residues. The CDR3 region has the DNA TGTGCCAGCAGCTTGGATGTCGGACTAGTCGTGGGTGAGCAGTTCTTC. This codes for CASSLDVGLVVGEQFF.

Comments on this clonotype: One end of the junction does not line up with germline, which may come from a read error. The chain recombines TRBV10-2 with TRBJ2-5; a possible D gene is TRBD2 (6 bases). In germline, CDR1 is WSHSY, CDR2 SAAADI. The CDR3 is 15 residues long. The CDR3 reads CASSESDKGGETQYF. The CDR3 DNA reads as TGCGCCAGCAGTGAGTCAGACAAGGGAGGAGAGACCCAATACTTC.

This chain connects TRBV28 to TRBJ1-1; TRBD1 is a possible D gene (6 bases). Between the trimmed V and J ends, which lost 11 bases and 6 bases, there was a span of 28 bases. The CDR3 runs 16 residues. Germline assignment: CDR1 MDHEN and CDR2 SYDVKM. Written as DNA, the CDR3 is TGTGCCGGCACCCTTGCCTTTATGGGGGCAGGGGCTGAAGCTTTCTTT. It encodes CAGTLAFMGAGAEAFF.

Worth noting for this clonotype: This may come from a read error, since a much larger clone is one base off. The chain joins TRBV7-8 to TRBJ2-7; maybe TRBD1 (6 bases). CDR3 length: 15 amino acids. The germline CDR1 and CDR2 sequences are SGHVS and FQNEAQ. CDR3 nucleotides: TGTGCCAGCAGCTTAGAAGGGGGACGGTCCTACAAGCAGTACTTC. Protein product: CASSLEGGRSYKQYF.

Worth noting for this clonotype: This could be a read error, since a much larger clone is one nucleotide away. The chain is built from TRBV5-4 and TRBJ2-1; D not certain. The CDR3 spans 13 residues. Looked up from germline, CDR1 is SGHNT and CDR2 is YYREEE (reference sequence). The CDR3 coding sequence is TGTGCCAACAGCTTGTTCGAGACTCTTGAGCAGTTCTTC. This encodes CANSLFETLEQFF.

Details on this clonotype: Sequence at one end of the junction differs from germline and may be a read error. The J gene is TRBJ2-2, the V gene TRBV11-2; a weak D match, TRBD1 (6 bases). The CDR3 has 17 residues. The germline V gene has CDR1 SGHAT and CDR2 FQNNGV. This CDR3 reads CVSSPCTGPLNTGELFF. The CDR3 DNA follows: TGTGTCAGCAGCCCCTGTACAGGGCCCCTGAACACCGGGGAGCTGTTTTTT.

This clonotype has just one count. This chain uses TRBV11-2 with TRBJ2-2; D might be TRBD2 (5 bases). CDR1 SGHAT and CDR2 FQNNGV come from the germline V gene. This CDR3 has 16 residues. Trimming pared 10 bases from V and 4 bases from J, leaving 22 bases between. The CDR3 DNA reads TGTGCCAACAGTTTAGAACCGACGGGGATCACCGGGGAGCTGTTTTTT. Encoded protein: CANSLEPTGITGELFF.

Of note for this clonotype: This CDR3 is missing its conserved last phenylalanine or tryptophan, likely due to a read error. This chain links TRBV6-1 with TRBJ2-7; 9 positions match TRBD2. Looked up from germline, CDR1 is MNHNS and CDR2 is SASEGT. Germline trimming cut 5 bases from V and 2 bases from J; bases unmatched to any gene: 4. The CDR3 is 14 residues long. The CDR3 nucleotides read TGTGCCAGCAGTCAGCGGGAGGTAGCCTACGAGCAGTACCTC. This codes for CASSQREVAYEQYL.

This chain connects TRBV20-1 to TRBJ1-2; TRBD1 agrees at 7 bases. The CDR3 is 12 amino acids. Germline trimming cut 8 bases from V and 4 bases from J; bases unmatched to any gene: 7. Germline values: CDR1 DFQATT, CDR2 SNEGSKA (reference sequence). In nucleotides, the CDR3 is TGCAGTATTCGGGACAGCCCCTATGGCTACACCTTC. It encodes CSIRDSPYGYTF.

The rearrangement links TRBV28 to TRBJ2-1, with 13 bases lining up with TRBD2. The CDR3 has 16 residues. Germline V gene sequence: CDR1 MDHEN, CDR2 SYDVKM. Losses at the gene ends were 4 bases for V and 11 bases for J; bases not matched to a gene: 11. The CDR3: CASSSDRGTSGEKQFF. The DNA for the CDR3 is TGTGCCAGCAGTTCCGACCGAGGGACTAGCGGGGAGAAGCAGTTCTTC.

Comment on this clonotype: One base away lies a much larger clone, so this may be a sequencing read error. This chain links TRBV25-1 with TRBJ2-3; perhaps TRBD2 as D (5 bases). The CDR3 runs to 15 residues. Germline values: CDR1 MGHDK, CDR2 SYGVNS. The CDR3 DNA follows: TGTGCCAGCAGCCCCGACCCGGGAAGCACAGATAAGCAGTATTTT. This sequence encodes CASSPDPGSTDKQYF.

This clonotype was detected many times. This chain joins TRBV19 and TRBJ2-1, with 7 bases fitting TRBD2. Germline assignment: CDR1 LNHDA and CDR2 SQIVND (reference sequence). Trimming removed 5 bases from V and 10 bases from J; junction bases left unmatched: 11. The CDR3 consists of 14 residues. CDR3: CASSGGLLGGEQFF. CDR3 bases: TGTGCCAGTAGTGGGGGACTCCTGGGAGGGGAGCAGTTCTTC. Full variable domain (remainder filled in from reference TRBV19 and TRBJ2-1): DGGITQSPKYLFRKEGQNVTLSCEQNLNHDAMYWYRQDPGQGLRLIYYSQIVNDFQKGDIAEGYSVSREKKESFPLTVTSAQKNPTAFYLCASSGGLLGGEQFFGPGTRLTVL.

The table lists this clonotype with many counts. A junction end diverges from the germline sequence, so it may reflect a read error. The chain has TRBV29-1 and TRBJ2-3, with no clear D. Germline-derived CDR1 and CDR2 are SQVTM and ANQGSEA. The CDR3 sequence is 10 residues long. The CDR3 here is CGVGTDTQYF. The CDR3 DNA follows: TGCGGCGTTGGCACAGATACGCAGTATTTT.

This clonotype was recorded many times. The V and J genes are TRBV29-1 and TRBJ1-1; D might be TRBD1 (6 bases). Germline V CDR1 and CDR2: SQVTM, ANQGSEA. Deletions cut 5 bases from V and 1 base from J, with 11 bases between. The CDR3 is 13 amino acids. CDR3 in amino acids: CSVTGQTNTEAFF. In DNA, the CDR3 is TGCAGCGTTACGGGACAAACGAACACTGAAGCTTTCTTT.

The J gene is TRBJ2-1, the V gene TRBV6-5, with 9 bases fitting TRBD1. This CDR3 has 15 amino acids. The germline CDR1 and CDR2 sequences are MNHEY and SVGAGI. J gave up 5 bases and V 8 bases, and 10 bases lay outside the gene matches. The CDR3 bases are TGTGCCAGCTGTGGCACCGGGACAGGGAACAATGAGCAGTTCTTC. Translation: CASCGTGTGNNEQFF.

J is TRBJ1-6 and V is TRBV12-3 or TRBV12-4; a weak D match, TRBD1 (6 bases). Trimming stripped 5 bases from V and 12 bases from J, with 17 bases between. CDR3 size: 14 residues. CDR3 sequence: CASSVTGQGIPLHF. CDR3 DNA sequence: TGTGCCAGCAGTGTGACGGGACAAGGGATACCCCTCCACTTT.

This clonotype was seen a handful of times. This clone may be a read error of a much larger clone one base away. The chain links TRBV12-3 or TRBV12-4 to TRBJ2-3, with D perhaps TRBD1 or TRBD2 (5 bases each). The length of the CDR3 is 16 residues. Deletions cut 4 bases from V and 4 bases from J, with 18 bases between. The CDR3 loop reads CASSSAPGQGPDTQYF. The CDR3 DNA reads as TGTGCCAGCAGTTCTGCCCCAGGCCAGGGACCAGATACGCAGTATTTT.

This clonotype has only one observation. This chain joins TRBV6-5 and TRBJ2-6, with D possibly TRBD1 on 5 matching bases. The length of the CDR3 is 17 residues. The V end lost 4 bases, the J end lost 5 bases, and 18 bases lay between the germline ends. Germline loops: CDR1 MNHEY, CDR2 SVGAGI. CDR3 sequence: CASSSLTRVAWANVLTF. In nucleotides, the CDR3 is TGTGCCAGCAGTTCACTAACCAGGGTGGCTTGGGCCAACGTCCTGACTTTC.